The 8 T cell receptor beta chains reported below all come from one sample, sequenced in a study of blood T cell repertoires in COVID-19. TCRdb's copy holds only in-frame clones and misses some; the assay was immunoSEQ multiplex PCR. The table lists 250,000 to 300,000 clones, approximately 77% of them singletons. Sequencing input: peripheral blood. The receptors here all came from a woman between 18 and 29 years old with acute or convalescent COVID-19.

The chain carries TRBV6-5 and TRBJ2-7; the D gene is possibly TRBD2 (6 bases). V was pared by 10 bases and J by 2 bases, with 9 bases between. Germline CDR1 is MNHEY and CDR2 is SVGAGI. This CDR3 has 11 residues. The CDR3 sequence: CATERAYEQYF. The DNA of the CDR3 is TGTGCCACCGAGCGGGCCTACGAGCAGTACTTC.

The V and J genes are TRBV27 and TRBJ1-2; D may be TRBD1 (5 bases). CDR1 is MNHEY and CDR2 is SMNVEV in the germline V gene (reference sequence). CDR3 length equals 14 residues. V was pared by 6 bases and J by 8 bases, with 19 bases between. CDR3 loop: CASRELGRGVGYTF. CDR3 sequence (DNA): TGTGCCAGCAGGGAACTGGGGCGCGGGGTCGGCTACACCTTC.

CDR3 sequence: CASSQFQGAIGELFF. The CDR3 nucleotides are TGTGCCAGCAGCCAATTTCAGGGGGCTATCGGGGAGCTGTTTTTT. This sequence joins TRBV14 and TRBJ2-2, with 8 bases fitting TRBD1. This CDR3 comprises 15 residues. The ends lost 2 bases at V and 7 bases at J; junction bases unmatched: 6. Germline V gene lookup returns CDR1 SGHDN and CDR2 FVKESK.

The chain links TRBV6-6 to TRBJ1-2; 7 nucleotides line up with TRBD1. V gave up 2 bases and J gave up 8 bases; unmatched junction bases: 8. The CDR3 is 14 amino acids. CDR1 and CDR2 (germline): MNHNY, SVGAGI (reference sequence). This CDR3 is CASSYEGTAGGYTF. CDR3 DNA: TGTGCCAGCAGTTACGAAGGGACAGCGGGCGGCTACACCTTC.

The chain combines TRBV3-1 (or the pseudogene TRBV3-2) with TRBJ2-1, with D possibly TRBD1 on 5 matching bases. This CDR3 is built from 16 residues. The V end was cut by 0 bases, the J end by 2 bases, with 11 bases between. CDR1 is LGHDT and CDR2 is YNNKEL in the germline V gene (reference sequence). CDR3 sequence: CASSQEVGLTYNEQFF. The CDR3, as DNA: TGTGCCAGCAGCCAAGAGGTGGGGCTGACCTACAATGAGCAGTTCTTC.

The chain joins TRBV3-1 (or the pseudogene TRBV3-2) to TRBJ1-4, with 7 bases lining up with TRBD1. CDR1 and CDR2 from the germline V gene are LGHDT and YNNKEL (reference sequence). V was pared by 6 bases and J by 0 bases, with 10 bases of the junction left unmatched. The CDR3 has 17 residues. The DNA of the CDR3 is TGTGCCAGCAGGCAGACAGGGAGGAAGGCAACTAATGAAAAACTGTTTTTT. Its protein product is CASRQTGRKATNEKLFF.

CDR3 amino acids: CASSSQGQGTEAFF. The CDR3 DNA sequence: TGTGCCAGCAGTAGTCAGGGGCAGGGCACTGAAGCTTTCTTT. The chain uses TRBV6-6 and TRBJ1-1, with D perhaps matching TRBD1 (6 bases). Per the germline V gene, CDR1 is MNHNY and CDR2 is SVGAGI (reference sequence). The CDR3 runs 14 residues. V lost 5 bases and J 4 bases, leaving 14 bases between the germline ends.

This clone was counted only a few times. The chain is built from TRBV4-3 and TRBJ2-1; TRBD1 is a possible D gene (5 bases). This CDR3 comprises 15 residues. The germline V and J ends were trimmed by 0 bases and 2 bases, with 8 bases remaining between them. The germline V gene has CDR1 LGHNA and CDR2 YSLEER. The CDR3 loop is CASSQDRATYNEQFF. CDR3 coding DNA: TGCGCCAGCAGCCAAGACAGGGCAACCTACAATGAGCAGTTCTTC.